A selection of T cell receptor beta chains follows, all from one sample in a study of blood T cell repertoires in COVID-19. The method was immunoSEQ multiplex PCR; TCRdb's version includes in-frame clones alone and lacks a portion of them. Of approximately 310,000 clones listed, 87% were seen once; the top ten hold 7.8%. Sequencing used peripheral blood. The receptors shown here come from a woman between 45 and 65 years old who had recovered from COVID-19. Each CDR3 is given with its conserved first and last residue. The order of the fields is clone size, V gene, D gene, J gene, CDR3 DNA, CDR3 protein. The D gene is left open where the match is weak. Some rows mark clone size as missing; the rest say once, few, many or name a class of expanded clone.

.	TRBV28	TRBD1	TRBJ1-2	TGTGCCAGCAACGACGAACGACAGGGGAACTATGGCTACACCTTC	CASNDERQGNYGYTF
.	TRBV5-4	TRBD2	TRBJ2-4	TGTGCCAGCAGCATAGCGGGGGCCCAAAACATTCAGTACTTC	CASSIAGAQNIQYF
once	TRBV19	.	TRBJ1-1	TGTGCCAGTAGTCGAGGGTCCGCGAACACTGAAGCTTTCTTT	CASSRGSANTEAFF
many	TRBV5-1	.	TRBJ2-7	TGCGCCAGCAGCCCCGAGTCCTACGAGCAGTACTTC	CASSPESYEQYF
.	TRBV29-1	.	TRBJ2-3	TGCAGCGTTGAAGAGGCAGGGCCAGATACGCAGTATTTT	CSVEEAGPDTQYF
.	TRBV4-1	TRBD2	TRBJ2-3	TGCGCCAGCGCAATAGCGGGAACTTCTGATACGCAGTATTTT	CASAIAGTSDTQYF
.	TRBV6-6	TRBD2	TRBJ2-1	TGTGCCAGCAGTTTCATGACTAGCGTACAAGGTAATGAGCAGTTCTTC	CASSFMTSVQGNEQFF
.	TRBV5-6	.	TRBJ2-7	TGTGCCAGCAGCTTTACAGGGCGCTACGAGCAGTACTTC	CASSFTGRYEQYF
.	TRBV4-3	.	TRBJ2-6	TGCGCCAGCAGCCAAGTCGAGTGGGGGGCTGGGGCCAACGTCCTGACTTTC	CASSQVEWGAGANVLTF
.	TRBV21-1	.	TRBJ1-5	TGTGCCAGCAGCAAAGGGGGGTACCGGGACAGGCGCCGCCGCAATCAGCCCCAGCATTTT	CASSKGGYRDRRRRNQPQHF
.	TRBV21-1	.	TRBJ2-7	TGTGCCAGCAGGACAGAACCTTACGAGCAGTACTTC	CASRTEPYEQYF
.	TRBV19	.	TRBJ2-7	TGTGCCAGTAGTGACCGTTGGACAGCCGTTTCCTACGAGCAGTACTTC	CASSDRWTAVSYEQYF
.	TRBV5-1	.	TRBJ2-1	TGCGCCAGCAGCCCCCTCCCGAGATCCTACAATGAGCAGTTCTTC	CASSPLPRSYNEQFF
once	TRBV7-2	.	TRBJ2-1	TGTGCCAGCAGCTTAGCGCAGGGGGGCGATGAGCAGTTCTTC	CASSLAQGGDEQFF
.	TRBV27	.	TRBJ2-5	TGTGCCAGCAGCCCTTTAGGGGAGGCCCAAAAGACCCAGTACTTC	CASSPLGEAQKTQYF
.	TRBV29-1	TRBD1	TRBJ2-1	TGCAGCGTTGATAGGGGACAGGTAGACAATGAGCAGTTCTTC	CSVDRGQVDNEQFF
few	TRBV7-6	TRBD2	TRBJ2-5	TGTGCCAGCAGCCCCGCGAGGACTAGCGGGAGGGAGACCCAGTACTTC	CASSPARTSGRETQYF
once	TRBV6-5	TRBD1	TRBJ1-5	TGTGCCAGCACGGGACAGCGTAGCAATCAGCCCCAGCATTTT	CASTGQRSNQPQHF
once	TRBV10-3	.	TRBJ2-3	TGTGCCATCAGTCGGACAGCTAGCACAGATACGCAGTATTTT	CAISRTASTDTQYF
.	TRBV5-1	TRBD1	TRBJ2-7	TGCGCCAGCAGCTCCCACGGGACAGGGGGTTTCGAGCAGTACTTC	CASSSHGTGGFEQYF
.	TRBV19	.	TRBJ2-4	TGTGCCAGTAGTATGCAGTCCCTAGCCAAAAACATTCAGTACTTC	CASSMQSLAKNIQYF
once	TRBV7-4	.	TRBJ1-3	TGTGCCAGCAGCTTAGGCAGGGCTGGAAACACCATATATTTT	CASSLGRAGNTIYF
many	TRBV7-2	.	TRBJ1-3	TGTGCCAGCAGCTTAGCGGCCAGGGCTGGCGACACCATATATTTT	CASSLAARAGDTIYF
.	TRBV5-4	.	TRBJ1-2	TGTGCCAGCAGCCCACCTGGGCTCACGCCCACCTTC	CASSPPGLTPTF
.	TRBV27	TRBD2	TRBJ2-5	TGTGCCAGCAGTTTATCGGGGACTAGCAAAGTGGAGACCCAGTACTTC	CASSLSGTSKVETQYF
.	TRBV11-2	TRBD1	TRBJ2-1	TGTGCCAGCAGCTTGACAGGGGTCCCCGACAATGAGCAGTTCTTC	CASSLTGVPDNEQFF
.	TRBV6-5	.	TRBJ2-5	TGTGCCAGTGGGGACACACAAGAGACCCAGTACTTC	CASGDTQETQYF
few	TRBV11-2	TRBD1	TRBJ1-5	TGTGCCAGCAGCTTAGGAATCGGGACAGGGAATCAGCCCCAGCATTTT	CASSLGIGTGNQPQHF
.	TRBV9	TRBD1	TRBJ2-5	TGTGCCAGCAGTGACGACAGGGGGGTAGAGACCCAGTACTTC	CASSDDRGVETQYF
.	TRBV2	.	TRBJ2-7	TGTGCCTGCCTGGACACTCTTAACTCCTACGAGCAGTACTTC	CACLDTLNSYEQYF
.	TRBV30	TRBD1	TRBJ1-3	TGTGCCTGGGACAGGGTGGGAAACACCATATATTTT	CAWDRVGNTIYF
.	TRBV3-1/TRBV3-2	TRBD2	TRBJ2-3	TGTGCCAGCAGCCCCATAGCGGGAGGGCCTACAGATACGCAGTATTTT	CASSPIAGGPTDTQYF
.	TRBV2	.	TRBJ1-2	TGTGCCAGCAGTGAAGCAGGCAGGGTATATGGCTACACCTTC	CASSEAGRVYGYTF
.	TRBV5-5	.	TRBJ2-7	TGTGCCAGCAGCTTGGCTGTGGGGACACCCGCCTCCTACGAGCAGTACTTC	CASSLAVGTPASYEQYF